Following are 26 T cell receptor beta chains from one sample sequenced in a study of blood T cell repertoires in COVID-19 (dated by TCRdb to about 2020). The method behind the library was the immunoSEQ multiplex PCR assay. TCRdb took over this immuneACCESS table, retaining in-frame rearrangements with V and J assigned. Such tables are incomplete; in checked studies, under half of the missing clones stem from an unresolved V gene, and the remainder is unexplained. The sample contains fewer than 50,000 clones, around 88% of them found a single time. The ten largest clonotypes hold approximately 15% of the sample. What was sequenced was peripheral blood. These receptors were collected from a human donor in a cohort sampled during active COVID-19.

The chain joins TRBV12-3 or TRBV12-4 to TRBJ2-2; 8 nucleotides match TRBD2. V was clipped by 4 bases and J by 5 bases; unmatched bases: 0. The CDR3 spans 13 residues. CDR3 in amino acids: CASSSGGTGELFF. In DNA form, the CDR3 reads TGTGCCAGCAGTTCGGGGGGGACCGGGGAGCTGTTTTTT.

The chain carries TRBV19 and TRBJ1-1; no clear D. V was shortened by 11 bases and J by 6 bases, with 16 bases between the two germline ends. The germline V gene has CDR1 LNHDA and CDR2 SQIVND (reference sequence). This CDR3 comprises 12 residues. CDR3 sequence: CASNGDNSEAFF. The DNA of the CDR3 is TGTGCCTCGAACGGTGATAACTCTGAAGCTTTCTTT.

The genes are TRBV6-6 and TRBJ2-5; D is unclear. Germline V lookup: CDR1 MNHNY, CDR2 SVGAGI (reference sequence). The CDR3 spans 14 residues. V was trimmed by 6 bases and J by 5 bases, leaving 16 bases between them. The CDR3: CASRDHSMRETQYF. CDR3 bases: TGTGCCAGCAGAGACCACTCCATGAGGGAGACCCAGTACTTC.

This clone was picked up one time. The chain employs TRBV10-3 and TRBJ2-1, with TRBD2 matching over 7 bases. The length of the CDR3 is 14 residues. The germline V gene encodes CDR1 ENHRY and CDR2 SYGVKD. The V and J ends lost 10 bases and 2 bases, in that order; junction bases with no gene match: 8. CDR3 nucleotide sequence: TGTGCCACCGCTCCTAGCGGAACCTACAATGAGCAGTTCTTC. It translates to CATAPSGTYNEQFF.

The chain joins TRBV3-1 (or the pseudogene TRBV3-2) to TRBJ1-1; D might be TRBD1 (6 bases). The V end was cut by 4 bases, the J end by 3 bases, with 12 bases between. Per the germline V gene, CDR1 is LGHDT and CDR2 is YNNKEL (reference sequence). CDR3 length: 14 amino acids. The CDR3 loop reads CASSRRGADTEAFF. In DNA, the CDR3 is TGTGCCAGCAGCCGTCGGGGGGCGGACACTGAAGCTTTCTTT.

Here the CDR3 reads CASSEDRRNQPQHF. CDR3 sequence (DNA): TGCGCCAGCAGTGAGGACAGGCGCAATCAGCCCCAGCATTTT. The chain recombines TRBV10-1 with TRBJ1-5, with D tentatively TRBD1 (6 bases). The germline V and J ends were trimmed by 2 bases and 2 bases, with 7 bases remaining between them. The CDR3 runs 14 residues. Germline CDR1 is WNHNN and CDR2 is SYGVQD (reference sequence).

The chain is built from TRBV12-3 or TRBV12-4 and TRBJ1-5, with D unresolved. V shed 8 bases and J shed 0 bases, with 8 bases lying between them. The CDR3 runs to 13 residues. The CDR3 loop reads CASCYGSNQPQHF. The CDR3, as DNA: TGTGCCAGCTGCTACGGTAGCAATCAGCCCCAGCATTTT.

This rearrangement joins TRBV7-8 to TRBJ1-2, with 8 bases lining up with TRBD1. The CDR3 contains 14 residues. V dropped 6 bases and J dropped 3; count of bases not matched to a gene: 6. Germline V gives CDR1 SGHVS, CDR2 FQNEAQ. The chain's CDR3 is CASSQRTGYYGYTF. For the CDR3, the DNA is TGTGCCAGCAGTCAGCGGACAGGGTACTATGGCTACACCTTC.

The sample holds one count of this clone. The chain carries TRBV3-1 (or the pseudogene TRBV3-2) and TRBJ1-6, with 10 bases fitting TRBD1. The CDR3 sequence is 18 residues long. The J segment lost 8 bases and the V segment lost 8 bases, leaving 18 bases of the junction unmatched. Germline lookup yields CDR1 LGHDT and CDR2 YNNKEL (reference sequence). In DNA form, the CDR3 reads TGTGCCAGCTGTTTTCCGGGACAGGGGCATAGGAAACATTCACCCCTCCACTTT. Its translation: CASCFPGQGHRKHSPLHF.

This clone was observed a handful of times. The chain links TRBV18 to TRBJ1-5; 7 bases line up with TRBD1. V trimming: 1 base; J trimming: 3 bases; junction bases outside the gene matches: 3. Germline V gene data show CDR1 as KGHSH and CDR2 as LQKENI. The CDR3 runs 15 residues. CDR3 sequence (DNA): TGTGCCAGCTCACCACAGGGGGCAACCAATCAGCCCCAGCATTTT. Residues: CASSPQGATNQPQHF.

There are a few counts of this clone. The chain joins TRBV7-9 to TRBJ1-2; 7 bases fit TRBD1. The ends lost 6 bases at V and 5 bases at J; junction bases unmatched: 6. Germline lookup yields CDR1 SEHNR and CDR2 FQNEAQ (reference sequence). The CDR3 covers 13 residues. CDR3 in DNA: TGTGCCAGCAGGGATGACAGGGTATATGGCTACACCTTC. It translates to CASRDDRVYGYTF.

Here the CDR3 reads CSGGFGETQYF. The CDR3 nucleotides are TGCAGCGGAGGGTTTGGGGAGACCCAGTACTTC. The chain combines TRBV29-1 with TRBJ2-5; D possibly corresponds to TRBD2 (5 bases). Germline V gives CDR1 SQVTM, CDR2 ANQGSEA. CDR3 length: 11 residues. V lost 7 bases and J lost 5, with 11 bases in between.

The chain is built from TRBV7-9 and TRBJ2-1, with 8 bases fitting TRBD1. V lost 5 bases, J lost 8 bases, and 11 bases stayed unmatched. This CDR3 has 15 amino acids. Germline V CDR1 and CDR2: SEHNR, FQNEAQ (reference sequence). The CDR3 region has the DNA TGTGCCAGCAGCACCGGACAGGGCTGGGTAGATGAGCAGTTCTTC. Protein product: CASSTGQGWVDEQFF.

This sequence joins TRBV7-9 and TRBJ2-1, with 10 bases lining up with TRBD2. The CDR3 contains 15 residues. The J segment lost 4 bases and the V segment lost 1 base, leaving 1 base of the junction unmatched. Germline V gene data show CDR1 as SEHNR and CDR2 as FQNEAQ (reference sequence). The CDR3 region has the DNA TGTGCCAGCAGCTTAGGTAGCGGGGGGTACAATGAGCAGTTCTTC. Its protein is CASSLGSGGYNEQFF.

The chain uses TRBV2 and TRBJ1-4; TRBD1 aligns across 9 bases. CDR3 length: 14 amino acids. Germline-derived CDR1 and CDR2 are SNHLY and FYNNEI. J gave up 7 bases and V 6 bases, and 6 bases lay outside the gene matches. As DNA, the CDR3 is TGTGCCAGCAGCGGGACAGGGATAGGTGAAAAACTGTTTTTT. This gives the protein CASSGTGIGEKLFF.

J is TRBJ2-2 and V is TRBV30; D perhaps matches TRBD1 (6 bases). The V end was cut by 7 bases, the J end by 6 bases, with 12 bases between. The length of the CDR3 is 12 residues. Germline-derived CDR1 and CDR2 are GTSNPN and SVGIG (reference sequence). CDR3: CASSQGSGELFF. CDR3 sequence (DNA): TGTGCCTCCAGCCAGGGGTCCGGGGAGCTGTTTTTT. Drawing the rest from reference TRBV30 and TRBJ2-2, the complete variable domain is SQTIHQWPATLVQPVGSPLSLECTVEGTSNPNLYWYRQAAGRGLQLLFYSVGIGQISSEVPQNLSASRPQDRQFILSSKKLLLSDSGFYLCASSQGSGELFFGEGSRLTVL.

The V call is TRBV3-1 (or the pseudogene TRBV3-2), the J call TRBJ1-6; D is uncertain. The ends were cut back, 6 bases at V and 7 bases at J, with 10 bases in the middle. The CDR3 consists of 13 residues. Germline CDR1 and CDR2: LGHDT and YNNKEL (reference sequence). This chain's CDR3 is CASSNARNSPLHF. CDR3 DNA: TGTGCCAGCAGTAACGCCAGGAATTCACCCCTCCACTTT.

This clone has more than one count but fewer than ten. The chain couples TRBV7-2 to TRBJ2-7, with D uncertain. This CDR3 has 15 residues. V was cut by 1 base and J by 1 base, with 11 bases left in between. The germline CDR1 and CDR2 sequences are SGHTA and FQGNSA. The CDR3 loop is CASSLGAGLSYEQYF. CDR3 nucleotide sequence: TGTGCCAGCAGCTTAGGCGCAGGCCTTTCCTACGAGCAGTACTTC.

The J gene is TRBJ2-5, the V gene TRBV5-5; 7 bases align to TRBD1. Losses at the gene ends were 0 bases for V and 9 bases for J; bases not matched to a gene: 5. The V gene's germline CDR1 is SGHKS and CDR2 YYEKEE (reference sequence). The CDR3 totals 13 residues. The CDR3 spells CASSLDTQGAQYF. In DNA, the CDR3 is TGTGCCAGCAGCTTGGACACTCAGGGGGCCCAGTACTTC. Together with reference TRBV5-5 and TRBJ2-5, the CDR3 gives the full variable domain: DAGVTQSPTHLIKTRGQQVTLRCSPISGHKSVSWYQQVLGQGPQFIFQYYEKEERGRGNFPDRFSARQFPNYSSELNVNALLLGDSALYLCASSLDTQGAQYFGPGTRLLVL.

The rearrangement uses TRBV30 and TRBJ1-1; possibly TRBD1 for D (5 bases). Germline values: CDR1 GTSNPN, CDR2 SVGIG (reference sequence). Trimming removed 0 bases from V and 4 bases from J, with 18 bases in between. This CDR3 comprises 16 residues. The CDR3 spells CAWSVRMSGRGTEAFF. As DNA, the CDR3 is TGTGCCTGGAGTGTACGAATGTCCGGGAGGGGCACTGAAGCTTTCTTT.

V usage is TRBV6-5 and J usage is TRBJ1-4, with TRBD1 identical over 10 bases. Trimming at V came to 5 bases and at J to 7 bases, leaving 4 bases not matched to a gene. The CDR3 runs 14 residues. From germline, CDR1 is MNHEY and CDR2 SVGAGI. The CDR3: CASSPGQGREKLFF. CDR3 coding DNA: TGTGCCAGCAGTCCGGGACAGGGGCGTGAAAAACTGTTTTTT.

The V gene is TRBV2, the J gene TRBJ2-3, with TRBD2 as a possible D gene (6 bases). Trimming left V 6 bases short and J 0 bases short, with 10 bases between. The CDR3 is made up of 14 amino acids. From germline, CDR1 is SNHLY and CDR2 FYNNEI. The CDR3 sequence is CASRSGVSTDTQYF. The CDR3 region has the DNA TGTGCCAGCAGGTCGGGAGTAAGCACAGATACGCAGTATTTT.

The chain joins TRBV3-1 (or the pseudogene TRBV3-2) to TRBJ1-1; the match to TRBD1 covers 8 bases. The CDR3 consists of 15 residues. V gave up 2 bases and J gave up 0 bases; unmatched junction bases: 2. CDR1 is LGHDT and CDR2 is YNNKEL in the germline V gene (reference sequence). The CDR3 DNA is TGTGCCAGCAGCCAAACGGGACAGGTGAACACTGAAGCTTTCTTT. It specifies CASSQTGQVNTEAFF.

V gene TRBV19 combines with J gene TRBJ2-2, with D possibly being TRBD1 (5 bases). The V end lost 9 bases, the J end lost 0 bases, and 11 bases lay between the germline ends. The CDR3 runs 14 residues. Germline V gives CDR1 LNHDA, CDR2 SQIVND (reference sequence). CDR3 sequence: CARPGHPNTGELFF. As DNA, the CDR3 is TGTGCCAGACCAGGACATCCGAACACCGGGGAGCTGTTTTTT.

The chain recombines TRBV11-3 with TRBJ2-2, with 9 positions matching TRBD1. The V and J ends lost 0 bases and 6 bases, in that order; junction bases with no gene match: 8. This CDR3 region has 17 residues. From germline, CDR1 is SGHNT and CDR2 YENEEA. CDR3 sequence: CASSLDSRDREAGELFF. The CDR3 coding sequence is TGTGCCAGCAGCTTAGACTCCCGGGACAGGGAGGCCGGGGAGCTGTTTTTT.

The chain recombines TRBV7-8 with TRBJ2-7, with 7 nucleotides matching TRBD2. With V trimmed by 5 bases and J by 2 bases, 15 bases remained unmatched. The CDR3 has 17 amino acids. The V gene's germline CDR1 is SGHVS and CDR2 FQNEAQ. The CDR3 protein is CASSATPTGGPAYEQYF. In nucleotides, the CDR3 is TGTGCCAGCAGCGCGACACCTACGGGAGGACCCGCCTACGAGCAGTACTTC.